The TCR beta chain under discussion was sequenced for a study of control samples from healthy donors and cancer patients. Method: immunoSEQ multiplex PCR; TCRdb's copy keeps in-frame clones and lacks some. The sample consists of more than 95,000 clones, about nine tenths of them appearing once. Germline V gives CDR1 MGHRA, CDR2 YSYEKL. The CDR3 has 16 amino acids. The V gene end was trimmed by 2 bases and the J gene end by 6 bases; junction bases not matched to a gene: 12. V is TRBV4-1 and J is TRBJ2-7; 8 positions agree with TRBD2. Sequenced input: blood. This TCR was recovered from a middle-aged man in good health. The CDR3 protein is CASSQSGPRGDLEQYF. DNA for the CDR3: TGCGCCAGCAGCCAATCTGGGCCGCGGGGGGATCTCGAGCAGTACTTC.